This T cell receptor beta chain was documented in a study of shared clonotypes between healthy human individuals. Each subset's genomic DNA was shared equally among a number of immunoSEQ plates. Profiling relied on immunoSEQ multiplex PCR, and the TCRdb table lists in-frame clones only, not all of them. The sample yields 2 million to 2.5 million clones, over 85% seen once. Findings of the study overall: Rarefaction revealed incomplete sorted-subset sequencing despite large depth. Several donors shared 4.5% to 6.5% of their naive CD4 clonotypes. The generation probabilities recorded for non-shared clonotypes fell below those of clonotypes shared by all four donors.

Per the germline V gene, CDR1 is SQVTM and CDR2 is ANQGSEA. J was trimmed by 6 bases and V by 8 bases; bases with no gene match: 11. The CDR3 is 14 residues long. In the naive CD8 group, cells lacked CD45RO and were positively selected for CCR7, so terminally differentiated effector memory CD45RA+ cells were left out. About this clone: Its antigen is as yet unknown.

The clonotype comes from a young man in good health. The specimen sequenced was naive CD8+ T cells sorted from blood. The chain joins TRBV29-1 to TRBJ2-2, with TRBD2 identical over 8 bases. The CDR3 protein is CSSAGGGRPGELFF. Here the CDR3 DNA reads TGCAGCTCCGCGGGAGGAGGGAGGCCCGGGGAGCTGTTTTTT.